The 29 T cell receptor beta chains below come from one sample, sequenced in a study of cytomegalovirus exposure and HLA in healthy donors. Primers for the PCR totalled 60 Vbeta and 13 Jbeta. The repertoire was sequenced with immunoSEQ multiplex PCR; TCRdb's copy has only in-frame clones and lacks some. Of roughly 93,000 clones listed, under 80% were seen once; the top ten hold about 1.7%. Material: PBMCs. The source of these receptors is a male donor in good health and CMV-seronegative.

CDR3 loop: CAISPSEGMNEQYF. CDR3 bases: TGTGCCATCAGCCCATCGGAGGGTATGAACGAGCAGTACTTC. The chain combines TRBV10-3 with TRBJ2-7; TRBD2 might be the D (6 bases). CDR1 ENHRY and CDR2 SYGVKD come from the germline V gene. CDR3 size: 14 residues. The germline V and J ends were trimmed by 6 bases and 5 bases, with 17 bases remaining between them.

The chain recombines TRBV2 with TRBJ2-7; TRBD1 might be the D (6 bases). There are 15 residues in the CDR3. Germline CDR1 and CDR2: SNHLY and FYNNEI. CDR3 DNA: TGTGCGGCAGCTGGGGGCCGTCCCGCTATCTACGAGCAGTACTTC. It specifies CAAAGGRPAIYEQYF. Full variable domain (rest looked up from reference TRBV2 and TRBJ2-7): EPEVTQTPSHQVTQMGQEVILRCVPISNHLYFYWYRQILGQKVEFLVSFYNNEISEKSEIFDDQFSVERPDGSNFTLKIRSTKLEDSAMYFCAAAGGRPAIYEQYFGPGTRLTVT.

This clone was counted a few times. The V and J genes are TRBV25-1 and TRBJ2-5; D is unresolved. The CDR3 contains 13 residues. Germline V gene sequence: CDR1 MGHDK, CDR2 SYGVNS. V was shortened by 3 bases and J by 4 bases, with 9 bases between the two germline ends. CDR3 DNA sequence: TGTGCCAGCAGTGATTGGGCTCTAGAGACCCAGTACTTC. Its translation is CASSDWALETQYF. Full variable domain (rest looked up from reference TRBV25-1 and TRBJ2-5): EADIYQTPRYLVIGTGKKITLECSQTMGHDKMYWYQQDPGMELHLIHYSYGVNSTEKGDLSSESTVSRIRTEHFPLTLESARPSHTSQYLCASSDWALETQYFGPGTRLLVL.

This clone is a singleton in its sample. V usage is TRBV27 and J usage is TRBJ1-2, with TRBD1 identical over 8 bases. CDR1 is MNHEY, CDR2 SMNVEV, per germline (reference sequence). J lost 4 bases, V lost 8 bases, and 12 bases had no gene match. The CDR3 is made up of 15 amino acids. As DNA, the CDR3 is TGTGCCAGCGCTAACGGACAGGGCGGCCGCTATGGCTACACCTTC. Translated: CASANGQGGRYGYTF.

The chain uses TRBV5-1 and TRBJ2-1, with a weak D call TRBD1 (5 bases). The CDR3 totals 14 residues. V was trimmed by 9 bases and J by 2 bases, leaving 15 bases between them. Germline assignment: CDR1 SGHRS and CDR2 YFSETQ. CDR3 in DNA: TGCGCCACCTCGCGGACACAGACCTACAATGAGCAGTTCTTC. Translated: CATSRTQTYNEQFF.

This clone was recorded only once. V usage is TRBV28 and J usage is TRBJ2-7, with 11 nucleotides matching TRBD2. The length of the CDR3 is 15 residues. V dropped 5 bases and J dropped 1; count of bases not matched to a gene: 4. Germline loops: CDR1 MDHEN, CDR2 SYDVKM. This chain's CDR3 is CASSRLAGTSYEQYF. DNA of the CDR3: TGTGCCAGCAGTAGACTAGCGGGAACGTCCTACGAGCAGTACTTC. Full variable domain (rest looked up from reference TRBV28 and TRBJ2-7): DVKVTQSSRYLVKRTGEKVFLECVQDMDHENMFWYRQDPGLGLRLIYFSYDVKMKEKGDIPEGYSVSREKKERFSLILESASTNQTSMYLCASSRLAGTSYEQYFGPGTRLTVT.

The V call is TRBV19, the J call TRBJ2-7; 10 bases agree with TRBD1. The CDR3 is 15 residues long. After removal of 4 bases from V and 4 bases from J, the junction contained 7 bases not matched to a gene. Germline V CDR1 and CDR2: LNHDA, SQIVND (reference sequence). The CDR3 protein is CASSTSTGGFYEQYF. For the CDR3, the DNA is TGTGCCAGTAGTACGTCGACAGGGGGCTTTTACGAGCAGTACTTC.

This chain connects TRBV6-5 to TRBJ2-7; perhaps TRBD1 as D (6 bases). The CDR3 has 15 residues. Trimming pared 0 bases from V and 6 bases from J, leaving 15 bases between. Germline V gene data show CDR1 as MNHEY and CDR2 as SVGAGI. CDR3 in amino acids: CASSYSPSSGVEQYF. The CDR3 DNA reads as TGTGCCAGCAGTTACTCGCCTAGTTCAGGGGTCGAGCAGTACTTC.

This clone was recorded a few times. The gene calls are TRBV28 and TRBJ2-5, with 12 bases fitting TRBD2. J gave up 4 bases and V 4 bases, and 10 bases lay outside the gene matches. This CDR3 has 17 residues. The germline gives CDR1 MDHEN, CDR2 SYDVKM. CDR3 region: CASSSPGLAGGGETQYF. The CDR3 nucleotides read TGTGCCAGCAGTTCACCGGGACTAGCGGGTGGGGGAGAGACCCAGTACTTC.

The J gene is TRBJ2-7, the V gene TRBV13; 9 bases map to TRBD1. The CDR3 length is 16 residues. Germline CDR1 and CDR2: PRHDT and FYEKMQ (reference sequence). V gave up 5 bases and J gave up 2 bases; unmatched junction bases: 10. In DNA, the CDR3 is TGTGCCAGCAGCCTAACGGGACAGGGTAAGCCCTACGAGCAGTACTTC. This translates into CASSLTGQGKPYEQYF.

This chain uses TRBV5-1 with TRBJ1-4, with no clear D. The CDR3 is made up of 13 amino acids. V was trimmed by 5 bases and J by 7 bases, leaving 12 bases between them. Germline lookup yields CDR1 SGHRS and CDR2 YFSETQ. CDR3 coding DNA: TGCGCCAGCAGGAGGGATTCGGCTGAAAAACTGTTTTTT. It yields the protein CASRRDSAEKLFF.

The rearrangement links TRBV30 to TRBJ1-1, with 9 positions matching TRBD1. CDR1 and CDR2 from the germline V gene are GTSNPN and SVGIG (reference sequence). CDR3 length equals 12 residues. J gave up 9 bases and V 4 bases, and 6 bases lay outside the gene matches. The CDR3 bases are TGTGCCTGGATAACAGGGGGCTGCCAAGCTTTCTTT. Translated: CAWITGGCQAFF. Full variable domain (rest looked up from reference TRBV30 and TRBJ1-1): SQTIHQWPATLVQPVGSPLSLECTVEGTSNPNLYWYRQAAGRGLQLLFYSVGIGQISSEVPQNLSASRPQDRQFILSSKKLLLSDSGFYLCAWITGGCQAFFGQGTRLTVV.

V is TRBV5-4 and J is TRBJ1-1; possibly TRBD1 for D (5 bases). CDR3 length: 16 residues. V was trimmed by 4 bases and J by 3 bases, leaving 19 bases between them. CDR1 is SGHNT and CDR2 is YYREEE in the germline V gene (reference sequence). The DNA for the CDR3 is TGTGCCAGCAGCGACAGACGGACCCCTGGAGACACTGAAGCTTTCTTT. This codes for CASSDRRTPGDTEAFF.

The gene calls are TRBV10-3 and TRBJ1-5, with D possibly matching TRBD1 (6 bases). CDR1 is ENHRY, CDR2 SYGVKD, per germline. V dropped 0 bases and J dropped 5 bases, with 11 bases sitting between them. This CDR3 region has 15 residues. For the CDR3, the DNA is TGTGCCATCAGTGAGTCTTTACAGGGATATCAGCCCCAGCATTTT. As protein: CAISESLQGYQPQHF.

This rearrangement joins TRBV10-3 to TRBJ2-7, with D possibly TRBD2 on 7 matching bases. CDR3 length: 13 residues. The germline gives CDR1 ENHRY, CDR2 SYGVKD. The V and J ends lost 0 bases and 6 bases respectively, with 9 bases between them. The CDR3 DNA sequence: TGTGCCATCAGTGAGTCGGGGGGGGCCGAGCAGTACTTC. Protein sequence: CAISESGGAEQYF.

This chain connects TRBV19 to TRBJ1-5; 7 bases map to TRBD1. Germline CDR1 reads LNHDA; CDR2 reads SQIVND (reference sequence). Trimming at V came to 4 bases and at J to 0 bases, leaving 12 bases not matched to a gene. This CDR3 has 18 amino acids. In nucleotides, the CDR3 is TGTGCCAGTAGTACCCTCGACAGGGCAGTTTTTAGCAATCAGCCCCAGCATTTT. As protein: CASSTLDRAVFSNQPQHF.

The rearrangement joins TRBV19 to TRBJ2-6; D might be TRBD1 (5 bases). The CDR3 loop spans 15 amino acids. From germline, CDR1 is LNHDA and CDR2 SQIVND (reference sequence). The ends were cut back, 3 bases at V and 2 bases at J, with 8 bases in the middle. This CDR3 reads CASSITGTGANVLTF. CDR3 in DNA: TGTGCCAGTAGTATTACAGGAACTGGGGCCAACGTCCTGACTTTC.

The rearrangement links TRBV7-9 to TRBJ2-5; TRBD2 might be the D (5 bases). Trimming pared 4 bases from V and 1 base from J, leaving 13 bases between. The CDR3 is 15 amino acids. Germline V gene data show CDR1 as SEHNR and CDR2 as FQNEAQ (reference sequence). The CDR3 sequence: CASSSGGRFQETQYF. In DNA form, the CDR3 reads TGTGCCAGCAGCTCAGGAGGTAGATTCCAAGAGACCCAGTACTTC.

V gene TRBV19 combines with J gene TRBJ1-2; possibly TRBD1 for D (5 bases). V dropped 4 bases and J dropped 4 bases, with 13 bases sitting between them. The germline V gene has CDR1 LNHDA and CDR2 SQIVND (reference sequence). The CDR3 sequence is 14 residues long. The CDR3: CASSTRVDGYGYTF. The CDR3 nucleotides are TGTGCCAGTAGTACCAGGGTGGATGGCTATGGCTACACCTTC. The full variable domain, rest sourced from reference TRBV19 and TRBJ1-2, is DGGITQSPKYLFRKEGQNVTLSCEQNLNHDAMYWYRQDPGQGLRLIYYSQIVNDFQKGDIAEGYSVSREKKESFPLTVTSAQKNPTAFYLCASSTRVDGYGYTFGSGTRLTVV.

V and J are TRBV9 and TRBJ2-1; the D gene is possibly TRBD1 (6 bases). In germline, CDR1 is SGDLS, CDR2 YYNGEE. V was trimmed by 3 bases and J by 4 bases, leaving 17 bases between them. The CDR3 covers 16 residues. The CDR3 region is CASSGGLVISYNEQFF. The CDR3 nucleotides read TGTGCCAGCAGCGGGGGGCTGGTAATCTCTTACAATGAGCAGTTCTTC.

This chain joins TRBV10-3 and TRBJ2-1, with 12 positions matching TRBD2. The CDR3 spans 19 residues. Unmatched junction bases numbered 19, after V lost 8 bases and J lost 5 bases. Germline V gene lookup returns CDR1 ENHRY and CDR2 SYGVKD. In DNA, the CDR3 is TGTGCCATCCGGAATAGGGGCCTAGCGGGAGGGCCTATAAACAATGAGCAGTTCTTC. It translates to CAIRNRGLAGGPINNEQFF.

V gene TRBV11-2 combines with J gene TRBJ2-1; unclear D gene. Germline V gene data show CDR1 as SGHAT and CDR2 as FQNNGV. Trimming pared 0 bases from V and 2 bases from J, leaving 11 bases between. The CDR3 extends over 16 amino acids. In DNA form, the CDR3 reads TGTGCCAGCAGCTTAGATGTCGATCGCGCCTACAATGAGCAGTTCTTC. It specifies CASSLDVDRAYNEQFF.

This clone was counted once. The rearrangement links TRBV7-3 to TRBJ2-7, with D perhaps TRBD2 (5 bases). The V end was cut by 5 bases, the J end by 4 bases, with 9 bases between. The CDR3 runs to 12 residues. The germline V gene encodes CDR1 SGHTA and CDR2 FQGTGA. Here the CDR3 DNA reads TGTGCCAGCAGCATGCCGGGGTACGAGCAGTACTTC. Residues: CASSMPGYEQYF.

J is TRBJ1-2 and V is TRBV7-8, with a tentative D call TRBD1 (5 bases). V gave up 3 bases and J gave up 8 bases, with 13 bases separating them. CDR1 and CDR2 from the germline V gene are SGHVS and FQNEAQ. The CDR3 length is 13 residues. The CDR3 reads CASSFGGERGYTF. CDR3 nucleotides: TGTGCCAGCAGCTTCGGGGGGGAACGGGGCTACACCTTC.

This rearrangement joins TRBV5-6 to TRBJ2-7; 7 positions agree with TRBD1. The CDR3 covers 16 residues. The junction had 8 bases not matched to a gene; V was cut back by 0 bases and J by 2 bases. Germline V gene lookup returns CDR1 SGHDT and CDR2 YYEEEE. CDR3 loop: CASSLGFGTDTYEQYF. CDR3 nucleotides: TGTGCCAGCAGCTTGGGTTTTGGGACAGACACCTACGAGCAGTACTTC.

V is TRBV10-1 and J is TRBJ2-1; 8 bases fit TRBD1. CDR1 and CDR2 from the germline V gene are WNHNN and SYGVQD (reference sequence). After removal of 10 bases from V and 5 bases from J, the junction contained 10 bases not matched to a gene. The CDR3 loop spans 14 amino acids. CDR3 sequence: CAMLSGQGNNEQFF. CDR3 coding DNA: TGCGCCATGCTAAGCGGACAGGGAAACAATGAGCAGTTCTTC.

The chain has TRBV7-6 and TRBJ2-5; 8 bases agree with TRBD2. Germline CDR1 SGHVS, CDR2 FNYEAQ. CDR3 size: 10 residues. The ends lost 8 bases at V and 10 bases at J; junction bases unmatched: 3. CDR3 DNA sequence: TGTGCCAGCTCGGGGGGGGGCCAGTACTTC. The encoded protein is CASSGGGQYF.

The chain links TRBV13 to TRBJ2-3, with TRBD2 as a possible D gene (5 bases). Germline V gives CDR1 PRHDT, CDR2 FYEKMQ (reference sequence). The CDR3 consists of 16 residues. V was shortened by 3 bases and J by 0 bases, with 13 bases between the two germline ends. In DNA form, the CDR3 reads TGTGCCAGCAGCTTTTATATCAGCGGTAGCACAGATACGCAGTATTTT. It is translated as CASSFYISGSTDTQYF. The full variable domain, its missing parts supplied by reference TRBV13 and TRBJ2-3, is AAGVIQSPRHLIKEKRETATLKCYPIPRHDTVYWYQQGPGQDPQFLISFYEKMQSDKGSIPDRFSAQQFSDYHSELNMSSLELGDSALYFCASSFYISGSTDTQYFGPGTRLTVL.

The genes are TRBV5-8 and TRBJ2-3, with TRBD1 matching 9 bases. Germline V gives CDR1 SGHTS, CDR2 YDEGEE. V lost 0 bases and J lost 3; bases outside the gene matches: 2. The CDR3 runs to 15 residues. The CDR3 spells CASSLGQGGTDTQYF. The CDR3 region has the DNA TGTGCCAGCAGCTTGGGACAGGGGGGGACAGATACGCAGTATTTT.